Below are 10 T cell receptor beta chains sequenced from a single sample in a study of blood T cells in healthy people across ages. A sample-barcoded 5' primer and a J-beta primer mix were used in a second PCR of about 7 to 12 cycles. From the 5' RACE reads, TCRdb called clonotypes with MiXCR, one entry per CDR3 protein. The sample lists 650,000 to 700,000 distinct CDR3 sequences; about 51% were seen once. Sequenced material: blood. The receptors come from a woman of 80 years or more in good health.

This clonotype has only a few counts. The chain has TRBV9 and TRBJ1-2, with D possibly TRBD1 on 5 matching bases. The CDR3 extends over 15 amino acids. CDR1 is SGDLS, CDR2 YYNGEE, per germline. Trimming took off 0 bases at V and 7 bases at J, with 16 bases between the two ends. The CDR3 DNA follows: TGTGCCAGCAGCGTAGAAGCAGGGTGGGGAGGTGGCTACACCTTC. It specifies CASSVEAGWGGGYTF.

This clonotype was counted at least ten times. This chain connects TRBV12-3 or TRBV12-4 to TRBJ2-5, with D perhaps matching TRBD2 (5 bases). Trimming took 3 bases from V and 5 from J, leaving 16 bases between them. The CDR3 consists of 15 residues. The CDR3 DNA follows: TGTGCCAGCAGTTTTACGGGAAGCGCTTCGGAGACCCAGTACTTC. It is translated as CASSFTGSASETQYF.

This clonotype was counted a single time. This chain joins TRBV7-2 and TRBJ2-1, with TRBD1 as a possible D gene (5 bases). This CDR3 is 15 amino acids long. CDR1 SGHTA and CDR2 FQGNSA come from the germline V gene. The V end lost 5 bases, the J end lost 0 bases, and 11 bases lay between the germline ends. As DNA, the CDR3 is TGTGCCAGCAGCGCAGACAGTAACTCCTACAATGAGCAGTTCTTC. Protein sequence: CASSADSNSYNEQFF.

This clonotype was recorded at least ten times. This chain joins TRBV10-3 and TRBJ2-1, with 9 bases identical to TRBD2. The CDR3 covers 15 residues. Trimming cost V 0 bases and J 8 bases; bases outside gene matches: 5. In germline, CDR1 is ENHRY, CDR2 SYGVKD. The CDR3 here is CAISESQRGADEQFF. The CDR3 coding sequence is TGTGCCATCAGTGAGTCCCAGCGGGGGGCCGATGAGCAGTTCTTC.

This clonotype has a single count. The V and J genes are TRBV4-2 and TRBJ2-1; 16 nucleotides agree with TRBD2. The CDR3 loop spans 17 amino acids. V shed 1 base and J 8 bases; nucleotides not matched to a gene: 5. Per germline, CDR1 LGHNA and CDR2 YNFKEQ. The DNA for the CDR3 is TGTGCCAGCAGCCAAGTTGGGACTAGCGGGAGGGGGTATGAGCAGTTCTTC. It yields the protein CASSQVGTSGRGYEQFF.

The rearrangement links TRBV6-5 to TRBJ1-2, with TRBD1 matching over 7 bases. This CDR3 is built from 14 residues. Germline CDR1 MNHEY, CDR2 SVGAGI. The DNA for the CDR3 is TGTGTCAACAGTTACCTGGCAGGGGGTTATGGCTACACCTTC. This sequence encodes CVNSYLAGGYGYTF.

As to this clonotype: This could be a read error, since a much larger clone is one nucleotide away. The rearrangement links TRBV6-1 to TRBJ2-5; D is possibly TRBD1 or TRBD2 (6 bases each). Trimming removed 4 bases at V and 4 bases at J, with 16 bases between. CDR3 length: 15 amino acids. Per the germline V gene, CDR1 is MNHNS and CDR2 is SASEGT. The CDR3 region is CASSGGTRGAETQYF. The DNA for the CDR3 is TGTGCCAGCAGTGGCGGGACAAGGGGGGCAGAGACCCAGTACTTC.

Note on this clonotype: This could be a read error, since a much larger clone is one nucleotide away. The chain combines TRBV25-1 with TRBJ2-2; D is possibly TRBD2 (6 bases). V lost 6 bases, J lost 5 bases, and 19 bases lay in between. This CDR3 contains 16 residues. Germline V CDR1 and CDR2: MGHDK, SYGVNS. This CDR3 is CASRRAGLVLTGELFF. The CDR3 nucleotides read TGTGCCAGCAGGCGGGCGGGGCTAGTTCTAACCGGGGAGCTGTTTTTT.

V is TRBV18 and J is TRBJ1-1; the D is unclear. The ends were cut back, 6 bases at V and 5 bases at J, with 10 bases in the middle. This CDR3 has 12 amino acids. Germline values: CDR1 KGHSH, CDR2 LQKENI. The CDR3: CASSPGRTEAFF. The DNA of the CDR3 is TGTGCCAGCTCCCCGGGAAGGACTGAAGCTTTCTTT.

The chain carries TRBV29-1 and TRBJ2-3; D possibly corresponds to TRBD2 (6 bases). Per germline, CDR1 SQVTM and CDR2 ANQGSEA. Trimming left V 6 bases short and J 4 bases short, with 14 bases between. This CDR3 has 13 residues. In DNA form, the CDR3 reads TGCAGCGTGACAAGGGGACTGTCAGATACGCAGTATTTT. This sequence encodes CSVTRGLSDTQYF.